The T cell receptor beta chain described here comes from a study of post-analysis software for immune sequencing data. For this clonotype: The antigen is undetermined.

Unique-molecular-identifier-tagged TCR beta cDNA libraries were used. TCRdb re-called the PCR reads through MiXCR, storing one row per CDR3 protein. The sample holds approximately 690,000 distinct CDR3 sequences, 55% to 70% seen once. Findings and caveats of the study: The five TRBV segments detected at higher frequency in patients than in controls included TRBV5-6, TRBV5-1 and TRBV20-1.

The length of the CDR3 is 14 residues. V dropped 1 base and J dropped 7 bases, with 11 bases sitting between them. Germline V gene sequence: CDR1 SGHTA, CDR2 FQGNSA. V usage is TRBV7-2 and J usage is TRBJ2-1; a weak D match, TRBD1 (6 bases). This receptor was taken from a girl under 10 years old with multiple sclerosis. The sequenced sample was blood. The CDR3 DNA follows: TGTGCCAGCAGCTTAGTGGACAGCCTAAATGAGCAGTTCTTC. Its translation: CASSLVDSLNEQFF.